This T cell receptor beta chain is drawn from a study of cytomegalovirus exposure and HLA in healthy donors. General study results and limits: The authors confirmed in vitro that a few CMV-associated chains were specific for CMV antigens. In an earlier analysis, about 90% or about 30%: the productive usage of most TCR beta V segments. Several V segments, TRBV6-2 and TRBV6-3 among them, could not be told apart and were dropped. Among TCR beta chains, those listed as cytomegalovirus-associated numbered around 180.

PCR primers comprised 60 Vbeta and 13 Jbeta primers. Only in-frame clones appear in the TCRdb table, and some are missing; sequencing was by immunoSEQ multiplex PCR. The table records over 150,000 clones, roughly 80% of them present only once. To note about this clone: Its specificity is unknown.

V was shortened by 6 bases and J by 5 bases, with 19 bases between the two germline ends. Germline CDR1 is MNHEY and CDR2 is SMNVEV (reference sequence). The CDR3 has 15 residues. Source material: PBMCs. The TCR comes from a male donor in good health and CMV-seropositive. The chain carries TRBV27 and TRBJ1-2, with no clear D. The CDR3 spells CASSIAAGITYGYTF. The CDR3 nucleotides are TGTGCCAGCAGCATAGCCGCCGGGATCACATATGGCTACACCTTC.